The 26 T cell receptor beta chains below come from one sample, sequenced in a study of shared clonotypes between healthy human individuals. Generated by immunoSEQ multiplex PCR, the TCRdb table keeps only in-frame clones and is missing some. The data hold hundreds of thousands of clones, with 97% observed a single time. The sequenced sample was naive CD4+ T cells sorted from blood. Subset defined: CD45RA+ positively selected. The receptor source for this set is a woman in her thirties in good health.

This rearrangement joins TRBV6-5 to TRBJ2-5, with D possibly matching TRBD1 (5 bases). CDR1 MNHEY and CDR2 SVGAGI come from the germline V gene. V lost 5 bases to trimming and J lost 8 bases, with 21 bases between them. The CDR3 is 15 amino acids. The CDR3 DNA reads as TGTGCCAGCAGTCGTTCTGTGCAGGGAAGAGGAACCCAGTACTTC. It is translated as CASSRSVQGRGTQYF.

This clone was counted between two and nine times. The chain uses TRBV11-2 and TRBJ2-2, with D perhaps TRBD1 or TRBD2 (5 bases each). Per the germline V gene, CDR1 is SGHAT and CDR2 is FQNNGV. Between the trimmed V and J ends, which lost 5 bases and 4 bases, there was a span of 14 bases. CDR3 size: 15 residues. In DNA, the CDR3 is TGTGCCAGCAGCGTTGGACACGCGGGCACCGGGGAGCTGTTTTTT. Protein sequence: CASSVGHAGTGELFF. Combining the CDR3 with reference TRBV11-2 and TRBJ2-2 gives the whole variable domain EAGVAQSPRYKIIEKRQSVAFWCNPISGHATLYWYQQILGQGPKLLIQFQNNGVVDDSQLPKDRFSAERLKGVDSTLKIQPAKLEDSAVYLCASSVGHAGTGELFFGEGSRLTVL.

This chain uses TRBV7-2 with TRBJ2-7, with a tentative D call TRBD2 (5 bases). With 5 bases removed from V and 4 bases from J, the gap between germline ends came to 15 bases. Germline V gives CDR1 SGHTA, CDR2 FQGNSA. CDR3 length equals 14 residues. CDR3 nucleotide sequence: TGTGCCAGCAGCGAAATGCGGAGGTCTTACGAGCAGTACTTC. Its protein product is CASSEMRRSYEQYF.

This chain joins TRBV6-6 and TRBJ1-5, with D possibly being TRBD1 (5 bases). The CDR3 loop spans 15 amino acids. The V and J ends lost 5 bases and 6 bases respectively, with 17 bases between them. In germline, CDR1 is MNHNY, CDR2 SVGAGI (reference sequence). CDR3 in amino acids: CASSPSPQGVQPQHF. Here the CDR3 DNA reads TGTGCCAGCAGTCCATCACCGCAGGGAGTTCAGCCCCAGCATTTT.

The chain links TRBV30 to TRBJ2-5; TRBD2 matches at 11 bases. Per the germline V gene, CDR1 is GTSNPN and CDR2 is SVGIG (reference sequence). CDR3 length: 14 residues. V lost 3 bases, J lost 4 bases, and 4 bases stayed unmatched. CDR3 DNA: TGTGCCTGGAGCCAAACTAGCGGGAGAGAGACCCAGTACTTC. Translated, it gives CAWSQTSGRETQYF.

CDR3 loop: CASSPLPLRTGGNEQFF. The CDR3 DNA follows: TGTGCCAGTAGTCCTTTACCCCTCCGTACAGGGGGCAATGAGCAGTTCTTC. The rearrangement uses TRBV19 and TRBJ2-1; 8 bases are a match to TRBD1. Germline trimming cut 5 bases from V and 6 bases from J; bases unmatched to any gene: 15. The CDR3 covers 17 residues. The germline gives CDR1 LNHDA, CDR2 SQIVND (reference sequence).

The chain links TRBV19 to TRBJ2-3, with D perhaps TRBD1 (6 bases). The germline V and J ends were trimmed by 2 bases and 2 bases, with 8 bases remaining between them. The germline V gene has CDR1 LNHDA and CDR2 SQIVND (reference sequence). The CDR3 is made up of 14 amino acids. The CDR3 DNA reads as TGTGCCAGTAGTATACAGGGGATCACAGATACGCAGTATTTT. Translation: CASSIQGITDTQYF.

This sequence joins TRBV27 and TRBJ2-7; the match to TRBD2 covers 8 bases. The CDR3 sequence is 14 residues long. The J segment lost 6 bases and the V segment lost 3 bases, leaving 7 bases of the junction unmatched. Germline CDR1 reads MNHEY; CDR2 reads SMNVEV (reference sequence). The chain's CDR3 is CASSFYNAGGEQYF. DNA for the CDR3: TGTGCCAGCAGTTTTTATAACGCGGGGGGCGAGCAGTACTTC.

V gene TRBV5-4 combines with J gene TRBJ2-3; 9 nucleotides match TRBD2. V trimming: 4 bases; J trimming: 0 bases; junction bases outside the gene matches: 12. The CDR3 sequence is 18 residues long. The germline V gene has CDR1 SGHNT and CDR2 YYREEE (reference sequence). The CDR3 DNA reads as TGTGCCAGCAGCCAAGACCTCCCGACTAGCGGTAGCACAGATACGCAGTATTTT. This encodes CASSQDLPTSGSTDTQYF.

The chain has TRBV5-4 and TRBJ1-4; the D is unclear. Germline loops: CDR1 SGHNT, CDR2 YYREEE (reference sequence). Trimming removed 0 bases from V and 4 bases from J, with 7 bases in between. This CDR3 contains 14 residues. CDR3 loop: CASSLGQNNEKLFF. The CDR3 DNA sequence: TGTGCCAGCAGCTTGGGACAAAATAATGAAAAACTGTTTTTT.

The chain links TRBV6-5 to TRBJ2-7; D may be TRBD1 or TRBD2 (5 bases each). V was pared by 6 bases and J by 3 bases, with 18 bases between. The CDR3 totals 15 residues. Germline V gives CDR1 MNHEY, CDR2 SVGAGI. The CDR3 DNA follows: TGTGCCAGCAGAAGCCGGGGCGGAGACCACTACGAGCAGTACTTC. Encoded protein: CASRSRGGDHYEQYF.

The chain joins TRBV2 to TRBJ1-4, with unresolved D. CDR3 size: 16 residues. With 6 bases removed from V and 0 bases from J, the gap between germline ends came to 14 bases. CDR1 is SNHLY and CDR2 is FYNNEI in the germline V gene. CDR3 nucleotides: TGTGCCAGCAGAGGAGGACGGTTCGCAACTAATGAAAAACTGTTTTTT. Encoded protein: CASRGGRFATNEKLFF. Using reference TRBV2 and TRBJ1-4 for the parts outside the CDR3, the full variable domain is EPEVTQTPSHQVTQMGQEVILRCVPISNHLYFYWYRQILGQKVEFLVSFYNNEISEKSEIFDDQFSVERPDGSNFTLKIRSTKLEDSAMYFCASRGGRFATNEKLFFGSGTQLSVL.

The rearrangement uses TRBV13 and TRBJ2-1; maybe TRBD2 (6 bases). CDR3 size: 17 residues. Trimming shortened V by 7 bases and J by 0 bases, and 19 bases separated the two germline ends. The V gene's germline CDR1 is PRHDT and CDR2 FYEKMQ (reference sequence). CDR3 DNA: TGTGCCAGCACCACGCTTTGGGGGGAATTCTCCTACAATGAGCAGTTCTTC. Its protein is CASTTLWGEFSYNEQFF.

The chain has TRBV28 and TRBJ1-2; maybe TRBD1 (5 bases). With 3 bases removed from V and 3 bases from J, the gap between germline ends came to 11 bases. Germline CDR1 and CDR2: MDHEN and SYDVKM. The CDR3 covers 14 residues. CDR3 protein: CASSFEGRDYGYTF. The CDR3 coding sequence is TGTGCCAGCAGTTTCGAGGGACGGGACTATGGCTACACCTTC.

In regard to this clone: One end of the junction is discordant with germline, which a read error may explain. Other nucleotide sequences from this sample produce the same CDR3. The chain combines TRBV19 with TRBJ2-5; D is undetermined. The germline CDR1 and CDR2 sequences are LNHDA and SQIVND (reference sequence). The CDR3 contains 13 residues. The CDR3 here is CASSIVPGETQYF. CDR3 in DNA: TGCGCCAGTAGTATAGTCCCAGGAGAGACCCAGTACTTC.

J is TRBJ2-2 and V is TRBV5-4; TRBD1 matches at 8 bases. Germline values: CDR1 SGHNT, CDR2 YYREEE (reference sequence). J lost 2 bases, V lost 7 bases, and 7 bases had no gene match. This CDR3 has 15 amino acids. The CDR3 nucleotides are TGTGCCAGCCAAAGGACAGGGCTTAACACCGGGGAGCTGTTTTTT. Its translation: CASQRTGLNTGELFF.

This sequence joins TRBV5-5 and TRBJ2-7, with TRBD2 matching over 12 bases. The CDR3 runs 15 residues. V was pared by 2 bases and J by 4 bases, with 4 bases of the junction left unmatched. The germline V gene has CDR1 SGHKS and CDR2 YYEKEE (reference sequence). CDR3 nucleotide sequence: TGTGCCAGCAGCTTCGATCTAGCGGGAGGGTACGAGCAGTACTTC. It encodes CASSFDLAGGYEQYF.

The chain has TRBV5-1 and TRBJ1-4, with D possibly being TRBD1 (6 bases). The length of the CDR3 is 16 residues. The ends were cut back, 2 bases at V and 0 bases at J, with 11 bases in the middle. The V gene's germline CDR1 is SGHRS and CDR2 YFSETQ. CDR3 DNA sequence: TGCGCCAGCAGCTTTGCAGGGGTGGCAACTAATGAAAAACTGTTTTTT. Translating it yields CASSFAGVATNEKLFF.

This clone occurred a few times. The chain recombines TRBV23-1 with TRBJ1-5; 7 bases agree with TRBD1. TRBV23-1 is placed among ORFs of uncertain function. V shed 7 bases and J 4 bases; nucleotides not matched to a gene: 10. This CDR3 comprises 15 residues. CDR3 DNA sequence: TGCGCCAGCACGTTCACGACAGGGCGGAATCAGCCCCAGCATTTT. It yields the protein CASTFTTGRNQPQHF.

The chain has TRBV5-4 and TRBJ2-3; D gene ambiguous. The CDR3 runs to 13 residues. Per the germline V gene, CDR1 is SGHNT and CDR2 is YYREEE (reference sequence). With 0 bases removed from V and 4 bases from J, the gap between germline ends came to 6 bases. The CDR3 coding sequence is TGTGCCAGCAGCTTGGCGTGGGCAGATACGCAGTATTTT. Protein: CASSLAWADTQYF.

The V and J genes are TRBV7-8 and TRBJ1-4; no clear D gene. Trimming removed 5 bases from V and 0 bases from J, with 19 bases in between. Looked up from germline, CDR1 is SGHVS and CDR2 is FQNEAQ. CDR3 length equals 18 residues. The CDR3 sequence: CASSPPHRGTATNEKLFF. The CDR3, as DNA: TGTGCCAGCAGCCCGCCACACCGGGGTACGGCAACTAATGAAAAACTGTTTTTT.

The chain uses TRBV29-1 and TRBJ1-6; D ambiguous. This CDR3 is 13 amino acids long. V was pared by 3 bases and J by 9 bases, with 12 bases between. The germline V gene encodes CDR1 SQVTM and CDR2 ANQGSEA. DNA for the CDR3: TGCAGCGTTGAGCAGGAGGTGGGTTCACCCCTCCACTTT. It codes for CSVEQEVGSPLHF.

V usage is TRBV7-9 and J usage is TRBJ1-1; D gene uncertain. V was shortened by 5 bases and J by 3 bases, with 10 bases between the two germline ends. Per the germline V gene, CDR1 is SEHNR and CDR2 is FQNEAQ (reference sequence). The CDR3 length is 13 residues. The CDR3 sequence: CASSELEDTEAFF. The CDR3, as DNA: TGTGCCAGCAGCGAGCTGGAGGACACTGAAGCTTTCTTT.

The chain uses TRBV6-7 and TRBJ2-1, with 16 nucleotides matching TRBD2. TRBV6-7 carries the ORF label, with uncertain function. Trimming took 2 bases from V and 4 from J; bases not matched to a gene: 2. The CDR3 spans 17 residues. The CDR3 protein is CASSYGTSGRDYNEQFF. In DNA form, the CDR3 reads TGTGCCAGCAGTTACGGGACTAGCGGGAGGGATTACAATGAGCAGTTCTTC.

The CDR3 loop is CAISESADTQYF. The DNA of the CDR3 is TGTGCCATCAGTGAGTCGGCAGATACGCAGTATTTT. The chain employs TRBV10-3 and TRBJ2-3; D ambiguous. V lost 0 bases, J lost 4 bases, and 2 bases lay in between. Germline lookup yields CDR1 ENHRY and CDR2 SYGVKD. This CDR3 contains 12 residues.

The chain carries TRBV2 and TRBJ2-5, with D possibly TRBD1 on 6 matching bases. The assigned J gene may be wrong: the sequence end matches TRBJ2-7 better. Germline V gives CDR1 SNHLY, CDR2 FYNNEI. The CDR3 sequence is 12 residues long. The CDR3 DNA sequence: TGTGCCAGCAAGGACAGCTCCTACGAGCAGTACTTC. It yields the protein CASKDSSYEQYF.